This T cell receptor beta chain emerged from a study of cytomegalovirus exposure and HLA in healthy donors. The PCR made use of 60 Vbeta and 13 Jbeta primers. In the authors' methods: Unique TCR beta chains numbered around 80 million in a later analysis, with about 11 million shared. Sequenced by immunoSEQ multiplex PCR; TCRdb stores in-frame clones only, minus some. That table is the source of V, J and clone size, and D and trimming were worked out from the DNA. The sample comprises around 150,000 clones, 80% to 85% of which are singletons, and roughly 4.3% rests with the top ten. V was clipped by 4 bases and J by 4 bases; unmatched bases: 8. This CDR3 contains 15 residues. Germline V gene lookup returns CDR1 SGHNT and CDR2 YYREEE (reference sequence).

Sequenced sample: PBMCs. The sequence was obtained from a man in his fifties or sixties in good health and CMV-seropositive. The chain couples TRBV5-4 to TRBJ1-2, with TRBD1 identical over 9 bases. The CDR3 loop is CASSTTGTGLYGYTF. The CDR3 DNA follows: TGTGCCAGCAGCACGACCGGGACAGGGCTCTATGGCTACACCTTC.